Shown below are 25 T cell receptor beta chains from a single sample sequenced in a study of shared clonotypes between healthy human individuals. Naive CD8 populations comprised CD45RO-negative cells positively selected for CCR7, excluding terminally differentiated effector memory CD45RA+ cells. Repertoires were generated with immunoSEQ multiplex PCR, while TCRdb's copy carries only in-frame clones and drops some. The sample has 550,000 to 650,000 clones; roughly 96% are singletons. Material: naive CD8+ T cells sorted from blood. These receptors were taken from a woman aged 25 to 39 in good health.

The chain is built from TRBV27 and TRBJ1-1, with a weak D call TRBD1 (5 bases). The CDR3 loop spans 13 amino acids. CDR1 MNHEY and CDR2 SMNVEV come from the germline V gene (reference sequence). V was pared by 6 bases and J by 0 bases, with 8 bases between. The CDR3 sequence: CASRYRMNTEAFF. The CDR3 nucleotides read TGTGCCAGCAGATACAGGATGAACACTGAAGCTTTCTTT.

This clone was seen a single time. The rearrangement links TRBV19 to TRBJ2-7, with D perhaps TRBD2 (5 bases). Trimming pared 0 bases from V and 2 bases from J, leaving 8 bases between. CDR1 and CDR2 (germline): LNHDA, SQIVND (reference sequence). The CDR3 extends over 14 amino acids. CDR3 region: CASSIDSETYEQYF. For the CDR3, the DNA is TGTGCCAGTAGTATAGATAGCGAGACCTACGAGCAGTACTTC.

The chain couples TRBV27 to TRBJ2-2; 12 bases map to TRBD2. The V gene end was trimmed by 5 bases and the J gene end by 6 bases; junction bases not matched to a gene: 4. The CDR3 runs 15 residues. CDR1 is MNHEY, CDR2 SMNVEV, per germline (reference sequence). Here the CDR3 reads CASSLAGGLSGELFF. The CDR3 DNA reads as TGTGCCAGCAGTCTAGCGGGAGGGCTCTCCGGGGAGCTGTTTTTT.

The gene calls are TRBV2 and TRBJ2-7, with 9 bases identical to TRBD2. Losses at the gene ends were 8 bases for V and 1 base for J; bases not matched to a gene: 3. This CDR3 region has 13 residues. The germline CDR1 and CDR2 sequences are SNHLY and FYNNEI. CDR3 nucleotides: TGTGCCAGCGCGGGACTAGCATCCTACGAGCAGTACTTC. As protein: CASAGLASYEQYF.

The chain has TRBV10-1 and TRBJ2-7; D is possibly TRBD1 (6 bases). Germline V CDR1 and CDR2: WNHNN, SYGVQD (reference sequence). CDR3 length: 13 amino acids. With 1 base removed from V and 6 bases from J, the gap between germline ends came to 10 bases. In DNA, the CDR3 is TGCGCCAGCAGTGAGTACAGGGACCGCGAGCAGTACTTC. It translates to CASSEYRDREQYF.

This sequence joins TRBV28 and TRBJ2-7; possible D gene TRBD1, 6 bases. V lost 6 bases and J lost 5, with 14 bases in between. The CDR3 has 13 amino acids. The germline V gene has CDR1 MDHEN and CDR2 SYDVKM. The CDR3 reads CASRVRGSHEQYF. For the CDR3, the DNA is TGTGCCAGCAGGGTCAGGGGTAGCCACGAGCAGTACTTC.

The chain joins TRBV7-8 to TRBJ2-1; possibly TRBD1 for D (5 bases). Germline-derived CDR1 and CDR2 are SGHVS and FQNEAQ. Trimming shortened V by 1 base and J by 8 bases, and 18 bases separated the two germline ends. The CDR3 sequence is 16 residues long. CDR3 sequence reads: CASSLEGNLVRHEQFF. In nucleotides, the CDR3 is TGTGCCAGCAGCTTAGAGGGGAACTTAGTACGGCATGAGCAGTTCTTC.

The chain couples TRBV6-1 to TRBJ2-1, with TRBD1 identical over 7 bases. V lost 1 base, J lost 6 bases, and 3 bases stayed unmatched. Germline loops: CDR1 MNHNS, CDR2 SASEGT. The CDR3 has 14 residues. For the CDR3, the DNA is TGTGCCAGCAGTGAAGTAGGGGGCTTCAATGAGCAGTTCTTC. Residues: CASSEVGGFNEQFF.

The chain couples TRBV7-6 to TRBJ2-1; 10 nucleotides agree with TRBD2. V lost 3 bases to trimming and J lost 5 bases; unmatched junction nucleotides: 10. This CDR3 is built from 17 residues. Germline V gives CDR1 SGHVS, CDR2 FNYEAQ. The CDR3 reads CASSFQAGGENDNEQFF. As DNA, the CDR3 is TGTGCCAGCAGCTTTCAAGCGGGAGGGGAAAATGACAATGAGCAGTTCTTC.

The rearrangement links TRBV7-5 to TRBJ1-1. TRBV7-5 has pseudogene status. The CDR3 length is 12 residues. The DNA of the CDR3 is TGTGTCAGACTCCTCACTAGCACTGAAGCTTTCTTT. It specifies CVRLLTSTEAFF.

This chain joins TRBV28 and TRBJ2-4; 7 bases map to TRBD2. Trimming removed 6 bases from V and 8 bases from J; junction bases left unmatched: 10. Germline V gene lookup returns CDR1 MDHEN and CDR2 SYDVKM. The CDR3 is made up of 14 amino acids. The CDR3 region is CASSLSGGEDIQYF. CDR3 nucleotides: TGTGCCAGCAGCCTCTCGGGAGGTGAGGACATTCAGTACTTC.

The chain uses TRBV28 and TRBJ1-5; D uncertain. The ends were cut back, 1 base at V and 7 bases at J, with 11 bases in the middle. This CDR3 is built from 14 residues. CDR1 is MDHEN and CDR2 is SYDVKM in the germline V gene. CDR3 sequence (DNA): TGTGCCAGCAGTTTATCAGGTCGGGAACAGCCCCAGCATTTT. This sequence encodes CASSLSGREQPQHF.

This rearrangement joins TRBV7-9 to TRBJ2-7; D gene unclear. The CDR3 length is 14 residues. The germline V and J ends were trimmed by 0 bases and 2 bases, with 8 bases remaining between them. Germline V gene sequence: CDR1 SEHNR, CDR2 FQNEAQ (reference sequence). The DNA of the CDR3 is TGTGCCAGCAGCTTAGCTACTGGTACCTACGAGCAGTACTTC. Translating it yields CASSLATGTYEQYF.

J is TRBJ2-1 and V is TRBV4-1; TRBD2 aligns across 13 bases. Unmatched junction bases numbered 3, after V lost 3 bases and J lost 7 bases. Germline-derived CDR1 and CDR2 are MGHRA and YSYEKL. CDR3 size: 15 residues. CDR3 sequence: CASSQLTSGRNEQFF. CDR3 nucleotides: TGCGCCAGCAGCCAGTTGACTAGCGGGAGGAATGAGCAGTTCTTC.

J is TRBJ2-1 and V is TRBV27; D gene uncertain. Germline assignment: CDR1 MNHEY and CDR2 SMNVEV (reference sequence). Trimming shortened V by 6 bases and J by 4 bases, and 7 bases separated the two germline ends. This CDR3 spans 12 amino acids. CDR3: CASRGPYNEQFF. CDR3 in DNA: TGTGCCAGCAGGGGTCCTTACAATGAGCAGTTCTTC.

The chain has TRBV28 and TRBJ2-1; D perhaps matches TRBD2 (6 bases). V lost 2 bases and J lost 1, with 12 bases in between. The germline gives CDR1 MDHEN, CDR2 SYDVKM. The CDR3 sequence is 16 residues long. The CDR3 protein is CASSLLRERSYNEQFF. The CDR3 nucleotides read TGTGCCAGCAGTTTACTCCGGGAGAGGTCCTACAATGAGCAGTTCTTC. Full variable domain (outside the CDR3, taken from reference TRBV28 and TRBJ2-1): DVKVTQSSRYLVKRTGEKVFLECVQDMDHENMFWYRQDPGLGLRLIYFSYDVKMKEKGDIPEGYSVSREKKERFSLILESASTNQTSMYLCASSLLRERSYNEQFFGPGTRLTVL.

The chain recombines TRBV5-5 with TRBJ2-7; 14 positions match TRBD2. The V and J ends lost 2 bases and 5 bases, in that order; junction bases with no gene match: 3. This CDR3 contains 15 residues. Germline lookup yields CDR1 SGHKS and CDR2 YYEKEE (reference sequence). Written as DNA, the CDR3 is TGTGCCAGCAGCTTCGGGACTAGCGGGAGCGACGAGCAGTACTTC. Translating it yields CASSFGTSGSDEQYF.

Notes on this clone: Its ends do not fully match the called genes, so a read error is possible. The chain recombines TRBV7-9 with TRBJ1-2; weak D call: TRBD1 (5 bases). The CDR3 is made up of 12 amino acids. Per germline, CDR1 SEHNR and CDR2 FQNEAQ (reference sequence). The CDR3: CASSPRTGPRIF. For the CDR3, the DNA is TGTGCCAGCAGCCCAAGGACGGGGCCCAGGATTTTC.

This clone was seen a handful of times. The genes are TRBV7-9 and TRBJ2-7, with a tentative D call TRBD1 (5 bases). Looked up from germline, CDR1 is SEHNR and CDR2 is FQNEAQ (reference sequence). The V end lost 3 bases, the J end lost 4 bases, and 10 bases lay between the germline ends. The CDR3 contains 13 residues. The CDR3 DNA follows: TGTGCCAGCAGCTTTTACACAGGTTACGAGCAGTACTTC. Translated: CASSFYTGYEQYF. Complete variable domain (other parts from reference TRBV7-9 and TRBJ2-7): DTGVSQNPRHKITKRGQNVTFRCDPISEHNRLYWYRQTLGQGPEFLTYFQNEAQLEKSRLLSDRFSAERPKGSFSTLEIQRTEQGDSAMYLCASSFYTGYEQYFGPGTRLTVT.

The J gene is TRBJ1-5, the V gene TRBV27; D unclear. The CDR3 extends over 17 amino acids. Germline V lookup: CDR1 MNHEY, CDR2 SMNVEV (reference sequence). Trimming took off 6 bases at V and 0 bases at J, with 18 bases between the two ends. The CDR3 protein is CASSVTTPGYSNQPQHF. CDR3 nucleotides: TGTGCCAGCAGCGTTACAACCCCCGGTTATAGCAATCAGCCCCAGCATTTT.

The chain employs TRBV4-1 and TRBJ2-5; 12 nucleotides line up with TRBD1. V lost 0 bases to trimming and J lost 7 bases; unmatched junction nucleotides: 3. Germline V gene data show CDR1 as MGHRA and CDR2 as YSYEKL. There are 15 residues in the CDR3. The CDR3 bases are TGCGCCAGCAGCCAAGAGGGGACAGGGGGCTCGACCCAGTACTTC. Translating it yields CASSQEGTGGSTQYF.

This rearrangement joins TRBV4-2 to TRBJ2-7; 7 nucleotides match TRBD1. The ends lost 6 bases at V and 1 base at J; junction bases unmatched: 6. This CDR3 region has 14 residues. Germline V gene sequence: CDR1 LGHNA, CDR2 YNFKEQ. CDR3 residues: CASSPGQASYEQYF. The CDR3 nucleotides read TGTGCCAGCAGTCCCGGACAGGCATCCTACGAGCAGTACTTC.

V and J are TRBV7-9 and TRBJ2-3; possibly TRBD2 for D (5 bases). V gave up 3 bases and J gave up 4 bases, with 14 bases separating them. The CDR3 length is 15 residues. Germline assignment: CDR1 SEHNR and CDR2 FQNEAQ (reference sequence). CDR3 sequence (DNA): TGTGCCAGCAGCTTCCTCGCGGGTTCGCCAGATACGCAGTATTTT. Protein sequence: CASSFLAGSPDTQYF.

The chain carries TRBV28 and TRBJ1-6; perhaps TRBD1 as D (5 bases). V lost 6 bases and J lost 5, with 17 bases in between. Germline V gives CDR1 MDHEN, CDR2 SYDVKM. The CDR3 is made up of 16 amino acids. The CDR3 nucleotides are TGTGCCAGCAGCCCCTCGCAGTTCAGGGATAATTCACCCCTCCACTTT. It is translated as CASSPSQFRDNSPLHF.

The chain links TRBV5-1 to TRBJ2-1, with unresolved D. Deletions cut 1 base from V and 0 bases from J, with 8 bases between. This CDR3 is built from 15 residues. Germline CDR1 reads SGHRS; CDR2 reads YFSETQ. In DNA form, the CDR3 reads TGCGCCAGCAGCTTGTCGCCATTCTCCTACAATGAGCAGTTCTTC. This gives the protein CASSLSPFSYNEQFF.